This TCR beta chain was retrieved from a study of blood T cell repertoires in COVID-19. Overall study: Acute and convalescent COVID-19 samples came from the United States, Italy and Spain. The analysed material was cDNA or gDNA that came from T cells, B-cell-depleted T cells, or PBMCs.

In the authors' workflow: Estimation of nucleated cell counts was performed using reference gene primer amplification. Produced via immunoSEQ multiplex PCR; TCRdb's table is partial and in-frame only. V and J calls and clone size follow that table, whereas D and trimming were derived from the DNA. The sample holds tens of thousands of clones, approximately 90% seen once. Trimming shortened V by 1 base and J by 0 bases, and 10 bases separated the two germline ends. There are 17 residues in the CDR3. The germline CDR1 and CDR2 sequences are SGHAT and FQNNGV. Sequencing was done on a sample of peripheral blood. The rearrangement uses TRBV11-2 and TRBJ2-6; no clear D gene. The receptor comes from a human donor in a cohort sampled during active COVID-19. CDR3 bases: TGTGCCAGCAGCTTAGTTTTTACTGTCTCTGGGGCCAACGTCCTGACTTTC. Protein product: CASSLVFTVSGANVLTF. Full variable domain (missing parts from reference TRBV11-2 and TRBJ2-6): EAGVAQSPRYKIIEKRQSVAFWCNPISGHATLYWYQQILGQGPKLLIQFQNNGVVDDSQLPKDRFSAERLKGVDSTLKIQPAKLEDSAVYLCASSLVFTVSGANVLTFGAGSRLTVL.